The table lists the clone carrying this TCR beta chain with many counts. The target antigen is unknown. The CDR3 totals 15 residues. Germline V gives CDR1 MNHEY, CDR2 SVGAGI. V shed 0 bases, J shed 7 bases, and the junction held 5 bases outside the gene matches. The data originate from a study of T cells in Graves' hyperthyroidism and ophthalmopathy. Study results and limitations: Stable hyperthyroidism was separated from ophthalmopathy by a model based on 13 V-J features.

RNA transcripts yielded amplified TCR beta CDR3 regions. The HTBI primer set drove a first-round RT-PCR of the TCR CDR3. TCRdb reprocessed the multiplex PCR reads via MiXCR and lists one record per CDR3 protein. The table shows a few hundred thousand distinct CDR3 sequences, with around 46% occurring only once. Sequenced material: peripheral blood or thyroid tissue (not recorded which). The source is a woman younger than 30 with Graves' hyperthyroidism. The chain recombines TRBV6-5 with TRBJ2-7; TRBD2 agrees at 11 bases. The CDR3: CASSYSTSGIGEQYF. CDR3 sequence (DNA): TGTGCCAGCAGTTACTCGACTAGCGGGATTGGAGAGCAGTACTTC.